This T cell receptor (beta chain) is from a study of early T cells in non-severe SARS-CoV-2 infection. Study summary: RNA in bulk from unsorted whole blood was sequenced, and chains were unpaired. Study-wide results and limits: In VDJdb matching, anti-spike CD8 responses were favored while private and CD4 specificities went missing.

The protocol attached unique molecular identifiers to individual cDNA molecules. From the 5' RACE reads, TCRdb called clonotypes with MiXCR, one entry per CDR3 protein. The sample carries about 33,000 distinct CDR3 sequences, over 4.5% recorded once. Trimming cost V 1 base and J 6 bases, with 9 bases left between them. The CDR3 totals 14 residues. CDR1 is LNHDA, CDR2 SQIVND, per germline (reference sequence). This clonotype was counted many times. No antigen is known for it. The sequence derives from an adult who was a healthcare worker with PCR-confirmed SARS-CoV-2 infection or an uninfected control (not recorded which). Sequenced material: whole blood. The chain carries TRBV19 and TRBJ2-2; no clear D. In nucleotides, the CDR3 is TGTGCCAGTAGTATAGGTTCGTTGGCCGGGGAGCTGTTTTTT. Protein product: CASSIGSLAGELFF.